Described below is a single TCR beta chain sequence and its context. The antigen remains unidentified. The data are from a study of cytomegalovirus exposure and HLA in healthy donors. Findings and limits, study-wide: A previous analysis found most TCR beta V segments productive roughly 87% or roughly 30% of the time.

V shed 2 bases and J 4 bases; nucleotides not matched to a gene: 3. This CDR3 spans 15 amino acids. From germline, CDR1 is MNHEY and CDR2 SVGAGI. PCR was performed using 60 Vbeta and 13 Jbeta primers. TCRdb's copy holds only in-frame clones and misses some; the assay was immunoSEQ multiplex PCR. Here the sample spans approximately 220,000 clones, about 80% being singletons. The source is a man aged 18 to 30 in good health and CMV-seronegative. The chain is built from TRBV6-5 and TRBJ1-5; 9 nucleotides match TRBD1. The specimen sequenced was PBMCs. The CDR3 nucleotides are TGTGCCAGCAGTTACAGGACAGGGGAAAATCAGCCCCAGCATTTT. Translation gives CASSYRTGENQPQHF.